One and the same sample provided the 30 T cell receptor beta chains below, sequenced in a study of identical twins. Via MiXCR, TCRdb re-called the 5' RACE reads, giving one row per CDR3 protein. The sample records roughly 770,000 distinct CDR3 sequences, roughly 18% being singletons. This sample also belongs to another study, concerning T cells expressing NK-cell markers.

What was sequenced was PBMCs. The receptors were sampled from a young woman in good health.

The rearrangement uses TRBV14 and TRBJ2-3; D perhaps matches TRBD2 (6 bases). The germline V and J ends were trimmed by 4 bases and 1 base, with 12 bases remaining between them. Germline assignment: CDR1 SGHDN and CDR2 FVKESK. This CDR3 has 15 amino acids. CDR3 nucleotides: TGTGCCAGCAGCCCAGGGACTTGGGGCACAGATACGCAGTATTTT. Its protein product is CASSPGTWGTDTQYF.

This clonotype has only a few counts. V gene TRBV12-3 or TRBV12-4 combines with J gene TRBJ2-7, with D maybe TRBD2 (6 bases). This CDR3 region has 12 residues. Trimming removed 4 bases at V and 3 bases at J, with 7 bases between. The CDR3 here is CASSWGLYEQYF. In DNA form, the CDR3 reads TGTGCCAGCAGTTGGGGACTCTACGAGCAGTACTTC.

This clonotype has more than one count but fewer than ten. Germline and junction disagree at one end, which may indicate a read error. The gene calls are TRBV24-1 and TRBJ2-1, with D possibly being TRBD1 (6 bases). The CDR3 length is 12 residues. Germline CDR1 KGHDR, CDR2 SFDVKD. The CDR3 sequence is CTTSDTGYEQFF. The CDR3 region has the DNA TGTACCACCAGTGATACAGGGTATGAGCAGTTCTTC.

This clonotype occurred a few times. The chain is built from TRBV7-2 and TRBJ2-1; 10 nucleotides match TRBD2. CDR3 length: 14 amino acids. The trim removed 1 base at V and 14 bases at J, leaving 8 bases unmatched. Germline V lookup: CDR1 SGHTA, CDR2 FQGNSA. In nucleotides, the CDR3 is TGTGCCAGCAGCTTAGTGACTAGCGGGCCGCGGGAGTTCTTC. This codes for CASSLVTSGPREFF.

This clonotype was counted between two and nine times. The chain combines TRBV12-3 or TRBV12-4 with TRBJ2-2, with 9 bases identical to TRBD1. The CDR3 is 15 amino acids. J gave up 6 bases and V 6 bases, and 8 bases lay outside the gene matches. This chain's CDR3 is CASRSRDRAAGELFF. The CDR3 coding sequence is TGTGCCAGCAGGTCCCGGGACAGGGCGGCCGGGGAGCTGTTTTTT.

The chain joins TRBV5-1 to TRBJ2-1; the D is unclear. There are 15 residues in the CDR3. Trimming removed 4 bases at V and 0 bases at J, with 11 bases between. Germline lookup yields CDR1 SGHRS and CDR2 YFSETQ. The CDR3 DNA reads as TGCGCCAGCAGCCCTGACCCGAGCTCCTACAATGAGCAGTTCTTC. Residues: CASSPDPSSYNEQFF. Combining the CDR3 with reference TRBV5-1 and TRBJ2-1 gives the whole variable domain KAGVTQTPRYLIKTRGQQVTLSCSPISGHRSVSWYQQTPGQGLQFLFEYFSETQRNKGNFPGRFSGRQFSNSRSEMNVSTLELGDSALYLCASSPDPSSYNEQFFGPGTRLTVL.

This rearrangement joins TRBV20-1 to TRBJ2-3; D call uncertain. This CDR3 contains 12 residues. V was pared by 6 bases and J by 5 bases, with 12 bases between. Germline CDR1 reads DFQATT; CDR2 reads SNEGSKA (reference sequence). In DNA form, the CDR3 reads TGCAGTGCCCTGAAGGCCGTAGATACGCAGTATTTT. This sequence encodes CSALKAVDTQYF.

CDR3 nucleotides: TGCGCCAGCAAGTCAAACACTGAAGCTTTCTTT. Its translation is CASKSNTEAFF. This chain uses TRBV10-2 with TRBJ1-1; D remains ambiguous. The CDR3 contains 11 residues. Germline V CDR1 and CDR2: WSHSY, SAAADI. The V end lost 7 bases, the J end lost 2 bases, and 5 bases lay between the germline ends.

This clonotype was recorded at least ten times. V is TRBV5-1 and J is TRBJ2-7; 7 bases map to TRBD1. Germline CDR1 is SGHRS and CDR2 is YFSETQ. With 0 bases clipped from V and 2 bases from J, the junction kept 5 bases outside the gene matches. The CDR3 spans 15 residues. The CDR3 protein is CASSLADTGAYEQYF. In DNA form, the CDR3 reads TGCGCCAGCAGCTTGGCGGACACAGGGGCCTACGAGCAGTACTTC.

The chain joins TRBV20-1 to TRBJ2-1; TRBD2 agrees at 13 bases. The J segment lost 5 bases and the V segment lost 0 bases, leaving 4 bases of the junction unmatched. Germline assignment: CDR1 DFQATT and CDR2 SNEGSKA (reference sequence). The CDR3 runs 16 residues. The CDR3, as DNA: TGCAGTGCTAGAGATCGGGGACTAGCGGGGAACAATGAGCAGTTCTTC. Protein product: CSARDRGLAGNNEQFF.

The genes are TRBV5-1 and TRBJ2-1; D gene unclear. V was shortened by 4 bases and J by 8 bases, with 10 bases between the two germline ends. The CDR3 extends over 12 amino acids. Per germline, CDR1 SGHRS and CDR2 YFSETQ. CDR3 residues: CASSDWKDEQFF. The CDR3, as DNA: TGCGCCAGCAGCGACTGGAAGGATGAGCAGTTCTTC.

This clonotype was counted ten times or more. The CDR3 is CASSFDRDTEAFF. DNA for the CDR3: TGTGCCAGCAGCTTCGACAGGGACACTGAAGCTTTCTTT. The chain is built from TRBV7-2 and TRBJ1-1; 7 bases are shared with TRBD1. J lost 3 bases, V lost 3 bases, and 1 base had no gene match. There are 13 residues in the CDR3. Germline V gives CDR1 SGHTA, CDR2 FQGNSA.

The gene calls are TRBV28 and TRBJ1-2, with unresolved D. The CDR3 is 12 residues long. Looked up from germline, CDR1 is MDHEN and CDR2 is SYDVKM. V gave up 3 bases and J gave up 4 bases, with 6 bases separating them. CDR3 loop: CASSLFGYGYTF. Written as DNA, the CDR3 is TGTGCCAGCAGTTTGTTCGGCTATGGCTACACCTTC.

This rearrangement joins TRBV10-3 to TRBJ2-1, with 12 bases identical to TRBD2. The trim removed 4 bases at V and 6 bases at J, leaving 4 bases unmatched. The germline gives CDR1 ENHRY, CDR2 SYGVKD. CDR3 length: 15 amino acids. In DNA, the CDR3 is TGTGCCATCAGTGTAGGACTAGCGGGAATCAATGAGCAGTTCTTC. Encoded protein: CAISVGLAGINEQFF.

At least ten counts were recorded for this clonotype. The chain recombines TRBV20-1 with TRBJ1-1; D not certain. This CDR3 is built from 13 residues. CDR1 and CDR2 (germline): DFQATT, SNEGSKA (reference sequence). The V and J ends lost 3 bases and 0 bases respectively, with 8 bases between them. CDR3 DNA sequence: TGCAGTGCTAGTCGGGAGATGAACACTGAAGCTTTCTTT. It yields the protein CSASREMNTEAFF.

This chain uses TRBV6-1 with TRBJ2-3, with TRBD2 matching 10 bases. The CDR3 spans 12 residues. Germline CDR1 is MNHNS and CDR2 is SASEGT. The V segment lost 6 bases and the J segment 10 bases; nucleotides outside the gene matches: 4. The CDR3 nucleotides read TGTGCCAGCAGACTTGGACTAGCGGCGCAGTATTTT. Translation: CASRLGLAAQYF.

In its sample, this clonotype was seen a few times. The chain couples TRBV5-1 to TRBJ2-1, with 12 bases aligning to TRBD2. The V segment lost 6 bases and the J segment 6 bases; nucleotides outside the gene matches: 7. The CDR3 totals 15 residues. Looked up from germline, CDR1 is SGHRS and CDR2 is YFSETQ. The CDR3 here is CASTLGLAGINEQFF. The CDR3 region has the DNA TGCGCCAGCACCCTAGGACTAGCGGGAATCAATGAGCAGTTCTTC.

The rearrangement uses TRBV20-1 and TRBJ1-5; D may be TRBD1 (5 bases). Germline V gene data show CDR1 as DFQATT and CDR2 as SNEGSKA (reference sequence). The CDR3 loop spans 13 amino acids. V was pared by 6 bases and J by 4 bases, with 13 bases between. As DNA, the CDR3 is TGCAGTGCGACTGGGACCGCGAATCAGCCCCAGCATTTT. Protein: CSATGTANQPQHF.

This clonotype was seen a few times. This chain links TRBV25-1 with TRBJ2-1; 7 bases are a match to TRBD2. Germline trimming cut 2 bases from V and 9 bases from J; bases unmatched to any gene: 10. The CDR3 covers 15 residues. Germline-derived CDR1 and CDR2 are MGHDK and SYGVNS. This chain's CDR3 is CASSEAIGRAGEQFF. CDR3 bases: TGTGCCAGCAGTGAAGCTATAGGGAGGGCCGGTGAGCAGTTCTTC.

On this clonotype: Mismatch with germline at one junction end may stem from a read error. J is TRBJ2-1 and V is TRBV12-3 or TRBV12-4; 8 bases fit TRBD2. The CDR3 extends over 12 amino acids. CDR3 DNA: TGTGCCAGCAGTTTTACGTCGGGGGGGGGCATCTTC. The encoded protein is CASSFTSGGGIF.

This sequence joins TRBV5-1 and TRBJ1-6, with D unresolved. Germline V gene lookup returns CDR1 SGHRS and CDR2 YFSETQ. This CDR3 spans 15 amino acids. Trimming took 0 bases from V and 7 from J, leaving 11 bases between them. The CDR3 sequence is CASSLDSAANSPLHF. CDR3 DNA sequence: TGCGCCAGCAGCTTGGACTCGGCAGCGAATTCACCCCTCCACTTT.

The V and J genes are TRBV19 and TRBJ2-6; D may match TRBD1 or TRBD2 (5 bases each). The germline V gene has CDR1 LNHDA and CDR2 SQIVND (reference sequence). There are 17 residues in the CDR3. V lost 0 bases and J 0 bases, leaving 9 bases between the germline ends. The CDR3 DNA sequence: TGTGCCAGTAGTATAGAGGGACGCCACTCTGGGGCCAACGTCCTGACTTTC. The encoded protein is CASSIEGRHSGANVLTF.

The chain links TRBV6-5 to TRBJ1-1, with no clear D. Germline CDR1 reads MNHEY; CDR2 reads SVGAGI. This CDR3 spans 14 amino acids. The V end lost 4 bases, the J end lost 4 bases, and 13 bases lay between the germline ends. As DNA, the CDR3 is TGTGCCAGCAGTTTTGACGGTCGAGGCACTGAAGCTTTCTTT. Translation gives CASSFDGRGTEAFF.

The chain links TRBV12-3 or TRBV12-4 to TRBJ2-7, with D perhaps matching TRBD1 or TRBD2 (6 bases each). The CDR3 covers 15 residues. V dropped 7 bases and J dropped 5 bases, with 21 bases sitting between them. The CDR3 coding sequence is TGTGCCAGCACCTCCCCGGGTGGGGGGCTGGACGAGCAGTACTTC. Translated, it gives CASTSPGGGLDEQYF.

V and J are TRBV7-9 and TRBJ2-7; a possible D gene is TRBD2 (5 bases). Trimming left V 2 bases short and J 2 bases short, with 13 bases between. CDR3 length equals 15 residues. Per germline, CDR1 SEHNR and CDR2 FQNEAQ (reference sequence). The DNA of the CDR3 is TGTGCCAGCAGCTTAAGGTCTGGGCGGGCCTACGAGCAGTACTTC. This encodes CASSLRSGRAYEQYF.

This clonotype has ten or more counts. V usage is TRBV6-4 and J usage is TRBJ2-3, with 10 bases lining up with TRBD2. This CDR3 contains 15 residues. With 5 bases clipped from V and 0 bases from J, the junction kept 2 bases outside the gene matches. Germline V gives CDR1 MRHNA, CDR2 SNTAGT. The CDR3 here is CASSSGGASTDTQYF. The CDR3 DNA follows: TGTGCCAGCAGTAGCGGGGGGGCTAGCACAGATACGCAGTATTTT.

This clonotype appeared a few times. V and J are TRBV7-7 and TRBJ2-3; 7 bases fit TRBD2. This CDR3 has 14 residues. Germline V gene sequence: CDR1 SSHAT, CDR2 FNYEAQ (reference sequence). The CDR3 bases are TGTGCTAGCTCCAGCGGGGCCACAACAGATACGCAGTATTTT. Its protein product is CASSSGATTDTQYF.

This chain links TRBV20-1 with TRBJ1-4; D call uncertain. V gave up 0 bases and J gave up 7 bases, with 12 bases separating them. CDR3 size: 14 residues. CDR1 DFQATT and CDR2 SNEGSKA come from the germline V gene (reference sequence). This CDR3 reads CSARDRVMLEKLFF. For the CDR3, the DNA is TGCAGTGCTAGAGATAGGGTGATGCTTGAAAAACTGTTTTTT.

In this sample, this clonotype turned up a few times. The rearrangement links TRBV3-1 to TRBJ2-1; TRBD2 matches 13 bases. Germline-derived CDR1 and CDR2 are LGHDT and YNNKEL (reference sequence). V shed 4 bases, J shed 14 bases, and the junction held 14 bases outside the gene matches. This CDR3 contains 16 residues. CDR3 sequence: CASSPTTSGGAVAEFF. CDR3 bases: TGTGCCAGCAGCCCTACCACTAGCGGGGGGGCAGTAGCGGAGTTCTTC.

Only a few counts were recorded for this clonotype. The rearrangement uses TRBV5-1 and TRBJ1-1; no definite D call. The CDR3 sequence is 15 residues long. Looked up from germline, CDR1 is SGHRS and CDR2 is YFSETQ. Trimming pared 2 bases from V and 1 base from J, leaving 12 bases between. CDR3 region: CASSFPRAGNTEAFF. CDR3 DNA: TGCGCCAGCAGCTTCCCGAGGGCCGGGAACACTGAAGCTTTCTTT.